The 28 T cell receptor beta chains presented below share a single source sample, sequenced in a study of T cells after yellow fever vaccination (dated by TCRdb to the late 2010s). The sample's treatment or condition, from its label and the paper: live attenuated yellow fever vaccine strain. The protocol used for the library was 5' RACE. The sequencer was an Illumina HiSeq 2500. TCRdb cleaned the public reads at Q25 with fastp, built clones with MiXCR and kept in-frame beta chains. Each CDR3 protein gets just one entry, which takes the most common genes and DNA from the rows behind it. This sample comprises a few hundred thousand distinct CDR3 sequences, around 8.1% of them detected only once. Around 17% of the sample belongs to the ten largest clones. Here the sequenced sample was PBMCs, taken approximately 47 days after the first yellow fever vaccination. The receptors stem from a man aged 18-30 years who received the YFV17D yellow fever vaccine.

The V call is TRBV5-4, the J call TRBJ1-3; 7 bases fit TRBD1. Germline V gene sequence: CDR1 SGHNT, CDR2 YYREEE (reference sequence). Trimming removed 0 bases from V and 4 bases from J; junction bases left unmatched: 7. CDR3 length equals 16 residues. DNA for the CDR3: TGTGCCAGCAGCTTGGGCCCAGGGGGACGGGGAAACACCATATATTTT. The encoded protein is CASSLGPGGRGNTIYF.

The chain has TRBV5-1 and TRBJ2-1; 7 bases are a match to TRBD1. V lost 0 bases to trimming and J lost 0 bases; unmatched junction nucleotides: 9. The CDR3 runs to 18 residues. Per the germline V gene, CDR1 is SGHRS and CDR2 is YFSETQ. The CDR3 nucleotides are TGCGCCAGCAGCTTGGATCCCGTGGGACAGAGCTCCTACAATGAGCAGTTCTTC. The encoded protein is CASSLDPVGQSSYNEQFF.

This clonotype was seen more than once but under ten times. The chain carries TRBV29-1 and TRBJ2-6, with 9 nucleotides matching TRBD1. CDR1 is SQVTM, CDR2 ANQGSEA, per germline. This CDR3 contains 18 residues. V lost 0 bases, J lost 2 bases, and 8 bases stayed unmatched. For the CDR3, the DNA is TGCAGCGTTGAAGATGAGGACAGGGGTATCGCTGGGGCCAACGTCCTGACTTTC. It encodes CSVEDEDRGIAGANVLTF. The full variable domain, completed using reference TRBV29-1 and TRBJ2-6, is SAVISQKPSRDICQRGTSLTIQCQVDSQVTMMFWYRQQPGQSLTLIATANQGSEATYESGFVIDKFPISRPNLTFSTLTVSNMSPEDSSIYLCSVEDEDRGIAGANVLTFGAGSRLTVL.

The chain couples TRBV6-1 to TRBJ2-5; tentatively, D is TRBD2 (5 bases). V gave up 5 bases and J gave up 2 bases, with 12 bases separating them. CDR3 length: 14 amino acids. The germline CDR1 and CDR2 sequences are MNHNS and SASEGT. This CDR3 is CASSRDPAQETQYF. The CDR3, as DNA: TGTGCCAGCAGTCGGGATCCCGCACAAGAGACCCAGTACTTC.

This clonotype was seen only a few times. The V gene is TRBV20-1, the J gene TRBJ2-7; D could derive from TRBD1 or TRBD2 (5 bases each). The CDR3 covers 14 residues. V lost 2 bases and J lost 3, with 14 bases in between. From germline, CDR1 is DFQATT and CDR2 SNEGSKA (reference sequence). The CDR3 here is CSARRPGTDYEQYF. The CDR3 DNA follows: TGCAGTGCTAGACGACCCGGGACCGACTACGAGCAGTACTTC.

This clonotype was seen at least ten times. The gene calls are TRBV7-2 and TRBJ1-1; unclear D gene. The CDR3 totals 13 residues. CDR1 and CDR2 from the germline V gene are SGHTA and FQGNSA. V lost 5 bases, J lost 1 base, and 8 bases lay in between. The CDR3 bases are TGTGCCAGCAGCGGGCAACCGAACACTGAAGCTTTCTTT. Translated: CASSGQPNTEAFF.

This clonotype was counted only a few times. V is TRBV2 and J is TRBJ2-5, with D possibly matching TRBD2 (6 bases). Trimming removed 2 bases from V and 3 bases from J, with 10 bases in between. CDR3 length equals 14 residues. Germline V gene lookup returns CDR1 SNHLY and CDR2 FYNNEI. The CDR3 reads CASSERLAEETQYF. CDR3 nucleotide sequence: TGTGCCAGCAGTGAACGGTTAGCGGAAGAGACCCAGTACTTC.

The rearrangement links TRBV20-1 to TRBJ2-1, with TRBD2 matching over 13 bases. CDR1 is DFQATT, CDR2 SNEGSKA, per germline (reference sequence). With 1 base clipped from V and 7 bases from J, the junction kept 7 bases outside the gene matches. The CDR3 contains 16 residues. DNA of the CDR3: TGCAGTGCTAGAGTTTTAAGGACTAGCGGGGGTAATGAGCAGTTCTTC. It translates to CSARVLRTSGGNEQFF.

In this sample, this clonotype turned up many times. The chain uses TRBV12-3 or TRBV12-4 and TRBJ1-5; D gene ambiguous. This CDR3 has 11 residues. V lost 1 base, J lost 6 bases, and 1 base lay in between. The CDR3 coding sequence is TGTGCCAGCAGTTTAGGTCAGCCCCAGCATTTT. This gives the protein CASSLGQPQHF.

The chain couples TRBV20-1 to TRBJ1-1; D gene unclear. The CDR3 contains 13 residues. Germline CDR1 DFQATT, CDR2 SNEGSKA (reference sequence). Trimming stripped 3 bases from V and 3 bases from J, with 11 bases between. The CDR3 sequence: CSARALRYTEAFF. In DNA, the CDR3 is TGCAGTGCTAGGGCCTTACGTTACACTGAAGCTTTCTTT.

In this sample, this clonotype turned up many times. J is TRBJ1-1 and V is TRBV11-2, with 8 positions matching TRBD1. The CDR3 consists of 13 residues. V dropped 5 bases and J dropped 1; count of bases not matched to a gene: 0. CDR1 and CDR2 from the germline V gene are SGHAT and FQNNGV. CDR3 bases: TGTGCCAGCAGCGGACAGGGGAACACTGAAGCTTTCTTT. Translating gives CASSGQGNTEAFF.

The V gene is TRBV19, the J gene TRBJ1-1; perhaps TRBD1 as D (5 bases). Trimming stripped 0 bases from V and 10 bases from J, with 12 bases between. The germline gives CDR1 LNHDA, CDR2 SQIVND (reference sequence). The CDR3 covers 13 residues. CDR3 residues: CASSIDGASAAFF. CDR3 DNA sequence: TGTGCCAGTAGTATAGATGGGGCCTCGGCAGCTTTCTTT.

There are many counts of this clonotype. The rearrangement links TRBV7-2 to TRBJ1-1; D might be TRBD1 (6 bases). V lost 1 base and J 7 bases, leaving 10 bases between the germline ends. This CDR3 has 13 amino acids. CDR1 and CDR2 from the germline V gene are SGHTA and FQGNSA. In nucleotides, the CDR3 is TGTGCCAGCAGCTTAGGTACAGGGTATGAAGCTTTCTTT. It specifies CASSLGTGYEAFF.

This clonotype was picked up a small number of times. The chain joins TRBV6-1 to TRBJ2-1; a weak D match, TRBD2 (6 bases). V was trimmed by 2 bases and J by 9 bases, leaving 14 bases between them. Germline V gene data show CDR1 as MNHNS and CDR2 as SASEGT. This CDR3 has 14 amino acids. The DNA of the CDR3 is TGTGCCAGCAGTGAAATCTGGGGGGATCGTGAGCAGTTCTTC. This sequence encodes CASSEIWGDREQFF.

V gene TRBV3-1 combines with J gene TRBJ2-3; tentatively, D is TRBD2 (6 bases). V was clipped by 6 bases and J by 0 bases, with 13 bases between them. Looked up from germline, CDR1 is LGHDT and CDR2 is YNNKEL (reference sequence). The CDR3 consists of 15 residues. The CDR3 DNA follows: TGTGCCAGCAGGAGGCGGGGCGGAAGCACAGATACGCAGTATTTT. Translation gives CASRRRGGSTDTQYF.

The CDR3 nucleotides are TGCAGCGGACAGCTGGGGCGCACAGATACGCAGTATTTT. Its translation: CSGQLGRTDTQYF. The chain uses TRBV29-1 and TRBJ2-3; a weak D match, TRBD1 (5 bases). Germline V gene lookup returns CDR1 SQVTM and CDR2 ANQGSEA. CDR3 length: 13 amino acids. V lost 7 bases and J lost 1, with 12 bases in between.

This clonotype has only a few counts. The chain joins TRBV7-9 to TRBJ1-2, with a tentative D call TRBD1 (6 bases). The germline V gene encodes CDR1 SEHNR and CDR2 FQNEAQ (reference sequence). Trimming removed 5 bases at V and 0 bases at J, with 19 bases between. The CDR3 contains 17 residues. CDR3 protein: CASSGKDSTAPNYGYTF. The CDR3 coding sequence is TGTGCCAGCAGCGGAAAGGACAGCACTGCTCCTAACTATGGCTACACCTTC.

The chain links TRBV2 to TRBJ2-2; D is possibly TRBD2 (5 bases). The CDR3 consists of 16 residues. Germline V gene data show CDR1 as SNHLY and CDR2 as FYNNEI. V was cut by 4 bases and J by 4 bases, with 16 bases left in between. The CDR3 here is CASSALVPAGTGELFF. The CDR3 DNA sequence: TGTGCCAGCAGTGCATTAGTTCCGGCGGGCACCGGGGAGCTGTTTTTT.

This clonotype has only a few counts. This chain uses TRBV5-1 with TRBJ1-1, with D possibly being TRBD1 (6 bases). This CDR3 is 15 amino acids long. Germline V CDR1 and CDR2: SGHRS, YFSETQ. Trimming left V 4 bases short and J 1 base short, with 14 bases between. CDR3 loop: CASSKSRGANTEAFF. The CDR3 region has the DNA TGCGCCAGCAGCAAAAGCCGGGGGGCGAACACTGAAGCTTTCTTT.

This chain joins TRBV10-3 and TRBJ2-2; D may be TRBD1 (6 bases). The CDR3 totals 13 residues. Trimming pared 5 bases from V and 7 bases from J, leaving 11 bases between. CDR1 is ENHRY, CDR2 SYGVKD, per germline. The CDR3 DNA follows: TGTGCCATCAGTCCGACAGGCTTCGGGGAGCTGTTTTTT. Translation: CAISPTGFGELFF.

The chain uses TRBV2 and TRBJ2-4; the D is unclear. CDR3 length equals 11 residues. Trimming cost V 6 bases and J 6 bases, with 6 bases left between them. The germline V gene has CDR1 SNHLY and CDR2 FYNNEI. The CDR3 DNA reads TGTGCCAGCAGGGGCGCAAACATTCAGTACTTC. As protein: CASRGANIQYF.

There are a few counts of this clonotype. This chain joins TRBV27 and TRBJ2-5; 7 positions agree with TRBD1. CDR1 and CDR2 from the germline V gene are MNHEY and SMNVEV (reference sequence). This CDR3 has 14 amino acids. After removal of 5 bases from V and 5 bases from J, the junction contained 8 bases not matched to a gene. The CDR3 nucleotides read TGTGCCAGCAGTACTAACCGCAGGGGGGAGACCCAGTACTTC. Translating it yields CASSTNRRGETQYF.

The rearrangement joins TRBV6-5 to TRBJ2-4; D uncertain. The length of the CDR3 is 14 residues. Germline V gene sequence: CDR1 MNHEY, CDR2 SVGAGI. V lost 0 bases and J 14 bases, leaving 17 bases between the germline ends. CDR3 DNA: TGTGCCAGCAGTTACTCGGAATCCCGAGGCCCCGAGTACTTC. It codes for CASSYSESRGPEYF.

The chain links TRBV20-1 to TRBJ2-7, with D perhaps given as TRBD1 or TRBD2 (8 bases each). CDR1 is DFQATT, CDR2 SNEGSKA, per germline (reference sequence). CDR3 size: 19 residues. The ends were cut back, 6 bases at V and 3 bases at J, with 33 bases in the middle. The CDR3 region has the DNA TGCAGTGCCCGGGGTTTCGGGACAGGAGGTCTAGCGGGTAACTACGAGCAGTACTTC. Protein product: CSARGFGTGGLAGNYEQYF.

The J gene is TRBJ1-4, the V gene TRBV4-2, with TRBD1 matching 7 bases. Losses at the gene ends were 3 bases for V and 7 bases for J; bases not matched to a gene: 5. CDR1 and CDR2 (germline): LGHNA, YNFKEQ. This CDR3 comprises 14 residues. The CDR3 sequence is CASSQTGKGEKLFF. CDR3 bases: TGTGCCAGCAGCCAGACAGGGAAAGGTGAAAAACTGTTTTTT.

This rearrangement joins TRBV7-2 to TRBJ2-1; 8 bases agree with TRBD2. The V gene's germline CDR1 is SGHTA and CDR2 FQGNSA. The CDR3 has 16 amino acids. V lost 1 base to trimming and J lost 10 bases; unmatched junction nucleotides: 12. The CDR3 loop is CASSLDGLSGGREQFF. Here the CDR3 DNA reads TGTGCCAGCAGCTTAGACGGACTATCGGGGGGGCGGGAGCAGTTCTTC.

V is TRBV6-4 and J is TRBJ1-4; possibly TRBD1 for D (6 bases). CDR3 length: 15 residues. V lost 8 bases, J lost 7 bases, and 20 bases lay in between. Germline V gives CDR1 MRHNA, CDR2 SNTAGT. The CDR3 loop reads CASSPSWGAREKLFF. In nucleotides, the CDR3 is TGTGCCAGCTCTCCTTCATGGGGGGCGCGTGAAAAACTGTTTTTT.

The chain joins TRBV20-1 to TRBJ2-2, with D maybe TRBD1 (6 bases). With 2 bases removed from V and 1 base from J, the gap between germline ends came to 11 bases. This CDR3 is built from 15 residues. Germline V gene lookup returns CDR1 DFQATT and CDR2 SNEGSKA (reference sequence). CDR3 region: CSARPGQRNTGELFF. The CDR3 DNA is TGCAGTGCTAGACCAGGACAGAGGAACACCGGGGAGCTGTTTTTT.